The 23 T cell receptor beta chains in this list originate from one sample, sequenced in a study of T-cell memory formation after mild COVID-19. In TCRdb, the 5' RACE reads were re-called with MiXCR into one record per CDR3 protein. The sample lists under 550,000 distinct CDR3 sequences; roughly 18% were seen once. Sequenced: PBMCs or a T cell subset sorted from them (not recorded which). The receptor source for this set is an adult woman who had mild COVID-19 (a few samples of this study predate the infection). Cell type and time point are not known.

This clonotype was detected ten times or more. This chain uses TRBV24-1 with TRBJ2-1; TRBD2 might be the D (7 bases). This CDR3 has 13 amino acids. Germline loops: CDR1 KGHDR, CDR2 SFDVKD. Trimming removed 9 bases from V and 7 bases from J, with 15 bases in between. The DNA for the CDR3 is TGTGCCACCCGTCGGGGGGCGGGAAATGAGCAGTTCTTC. Protein: CATRRGAGNEQFF.

This clonotype was detected a few times. The rearrangement links TRBV7-8 to TRBJ1-2, with D hard to call. V was pared by 3 bases and J by 4 bases, with 12 bases between. The CDR3 is made up of 14 amino acids. Per the germline V gene, CDR1 is SGHVS and CDR2 is FQNEAQ. Written as DNA, the CDR3 is TGTGCCAGCAGCTTGACCAAGGAGGGCTATGGCTACACCTTC. Translation: CASSLTKEGYGYTF.

The chain recombines TRBV7-3 with TRBJ2-5; D remains unclear. The CDR3 covers 13 residues. The germline CDR1 and CDR2 sequences are SGHTA and FQGTGA. Trimming pared 4 bases from V and 0 bases from J, leaving 6 bases between. CDR3 in amino acids: CASSSRYQETQYF. As DNA, the CDR3 is TGTGCCAGCAGCTCTCGGTACCAAGAGACCCAGTACTTC.

This clonotype was counted only a few times. J is TRBJ2-2 and V is TRBV7-7, with 9 bases fitting TRBD1. This CDR3 region has 15 residues. With V trimmed by 8 bases and J by 6 bases, 10 bases remained unmatched. CDR1 is SSHAT and CDR2 is FNYEAQ in the germline V gene (reference sequence). CDR3 bases: TGTGCCAGCCGGCCGGGACAGGGCTCGCCCGGGGAGCTGTTTTTT. Translating it yields CASRPGQGSPGELFF.

The J gene is TRBJ1-1, the V gene TRBV20-1; tentative D call: TRBD1 (6 bases). The CDR3 is 15 residues long. CDR1 and CDR2 (germline): DFQATT, SNEGSKA (reference sequence). V was pared by 3 bases and J by 1 base, with 15 bases between. CDR3 residues: CSASVDDRQNTEAFF. The CDR3 region has the DNA TGCAGTGCTAGCGTAGACGACAGGCAGAACACTGAAGCTTTCTTT.

The chain joins TRBV12-3 or TRBV12-4 to TRBJ2-2; TRBD1 might be the D (6 bases). Trimming cost V 7 bases and J 5 bases, with 11 bases left between them. CDR3 length: 13 amino acids. DNA of the CDR3: TGTGCCAGCACGAGGGGGAGTACCGGGGAGCTGTTTTTT. Amino acid sequence: CASTRGSTGELFF.

V gene TRBV4-2 combines with J gene TRBJ1-3; D not certain. The CDR3 totals 17 residues. V gave up 0 bases and J gave up 0 bases, with 12 bases separating them. CDR1 and CDR2 from the germline V gene are LGHNA and YNFKEQ. The DNA of the CDR3 is TGTGCCAGCAGCCAAGATGTTGGGCTGACCTCTGGAAACACCATATATTTT. The encoded protein is CASSQDVGLTSGNTIYF.

This clonotype was seen only a few times. The CDR3 DNA follows: TGTGCCAGCAGCTTCCGGGCAGGGGGGCCGAATCAGCCCCAGCATTTT. Encoded protein: CASSFRAGGPNQPQHF. V usage is TRBV5-5 and J usage is TRBJ1-5; 7 bases line up with TRBD1. The CDR3 is 16 residues long. The J segment lost 4 bases and the V segment lost 2 bases, leaving 9 bases of the junction unmatched. Per germline, CDR1 SGHKS and CDR2 YYEKEE (reference sequence).

This clonotype was seen more than once but under ten times. V and J are TRBV11-2 and TRBJ2-3; possibly TRBD2 for D (5 bases). The CDR3 is 16 amino acids. Trimming cost V 4 bases and J 1 base, with 15 bases left between them. CDR1 is SGHAT and CDR2 is FQNNGV in the germline V gene. CDR3 coding DNA: TGTGCCAGCAGCTCCCCGGCCCTGAGGGGCACAGATACGCAGTATTTT. This gives the protein CASSSPALRGTDTQYF.

This clonotype was counted a few times. The V call is TRBV20-1, the J call TRBJ2-3; D uncertain. Between the trimmed V and J ends, which lost 6 bases and 0 bases, there was a span of 13 bases. Germline loops: CDR1 DFQATT, CDR2 SNEGSKA (reference sequence). This CDR3 has 14 amino acids. In DNA form, the CDR3 reads TGCAGTGCCCGACGCCCAGGTAGCACAGATACGCAGTATTTT. Protein product: CSARRPGSTDTQYF.

In its sample, this clonotype was seen a few times. The chain uses TRBV4-1 and TRBJ2-2; D perhaps matches TRBD1 (5 bases). V shed 2 bases and J shed 0 bases, with 10 bases lying between them. The CDR3 is 16 amino acids. Germline CDR1 and CDR2: MGHRA and YSYEKL. The CDR3 spells CASSQPGASNTGELFF. The CDR3 coding sequence is TGCGCCAGCAGCCAACCTGGGGCCTCGAACACCGGGGAGCTGTTTTTT.

The chain employs TRBV7-2 and TRBJ2-7; a weak D match, TRBD1 (6 bases). This CDR3 comprises 15 residues. Germline CDR1 and CDR2: SGHTA and FQGNSA. V dropped 5 bases and J dropped 5 bases, with 19 bases sitting between them. CDR3 sequence reads: CASSVTGTVGNEQYF. For the CDR3, the DNA is TGTGCCAGCAGCGTTACAGGGACGGTTGGGAACGAGCAGTACTTC.

This chain connects TRBV20-1 to TRBJ2-7, with a tentative D call TRBD1 (6 bases). CDR1 is DFQATT, CDR2 SNEGSKA, per germline (reference sequence). The CDR3 totals 13 residues. Trimming pared 1 base from V and 2 bases from J, leaving 9 bases between. The CDR3 DNA reads as TGCAGTGCTAGAGGGGGACAAACCTACGAGCAGTACTTC. It yields the protein CSARGGQTYEQYF.

J is TRBJ1-1 and V is TRBV29-1; unclear D gene. The CDR3 is 13 residues long. V was clipped by 6 bases and J by 1 base, with 12 bases between them. Germline CDR1 and CDR2: SQVTM and ANQGSEA. CDR3 loop: CSVGKAPNTEAFF. The CDR3 region has the DNA TGCAGCGTAGGGAAGGCACCGAACACTGAAGCTTTCTTT.

The table lists this clonotype with many counts. The V gene is TRBV3-1, the J gene TRBJ1-3; 7 nucleotides line up with TRBD1. The CDR3 consists of 16 residues. V lost 6 bases and J lost 2; bases outside the gene matches: 10. Looked up from germline, CDR1 is LGHDT and CDR2 is YNNKEL (reference sequence). CDR3 loop: CASSTTHRGAGNTIYF. CDR3 sequence (DNA): TGTGCCAGCAGTACTACCCACAGGGGAGCTGGAAACACCATATATTTT.

This clonotype was recorded a few times. The chain couples TRBV11-1 to TRBJ1-1, with D possibly being TRBD1 (5 bases). The CDR3 runs 19 residues. Trimming took off 3 bases at V and 1 base at J, with 24 bases between the two ends. Germline CDR1 is SGHAT and CDR2 is FQDESV (reference sequence). CDR3 residues: CASSLDLPQFLGRNTEAFF. CDR3 bases: TGTGCCAGCAGCTTGGACCTTCCACAGTTTTTGGGGCGGAACACTGAAGCTTTCTTT.

The chain uses TRBV6-5 and TRBJ2-5; TRBD2 agrees at 8 bases. This CDR3 is 16 amino acids long. Germline trimming cut 6 bases from V and 5 bases from J; bases unmatched to any gene: 14. Germline V gives CDR1 MNHEY, CDR2 SVGAGI. CDR3 in amino acids: CASSRAGGRDGETQYF. CDR3 coding DNA: TGTGCCAGCAGCCGGGCGGGGGGACGAGACGGGGAGACCCAGTACTTC.

The table lists this clonotype with a few counts. The chain carries TRBV18 and TRBJ2-7; D gene unclear. The length of the CDR3 is 14 residues. Trimming removed 3 bases at V and 0 bases at J, with 9 bases between. Germline values: CDR1 KGHSH, CDR2 LQKENI. The CDR3 region is CASSPRAPSYEQYF. The CDR3 nucleotides are TGTGCCAGCTCACCTCGCGCTCCCTCCTACGAGCAGTACTTC.

This clonotype was seen a handful of times. The V call is TRBV30, the J call TRBJ2-7; TRBD2 might be the D (6 bases). V shed 4 bases and J shed 0 bases, with 19 bases lying between them. The length of the CDR3 is 16 residues. Per germline, CDR1 GTSNPN and CDR2 SVGIG (reference sequence). CDR3 residues: CAWNEPGYGSSYEQYF. CDR3 bases: TGTGCCTGGAACGAGCCGGGGTACGGGAGCTCCTACGAGCAGTACTTC.

This clonotype occurred many times. V is TRBV4-2 and J is TRBJ2-7; D remains ambiguous. This CDR3 comprises 14 residues. With 0 bases removed from V and 6 bases from J, the gap between germline ends came to 12 bases. Germline V gene sequence: CDR1 LGHNA, CDR2 YNFKEQ. The CDR3 nucleotides read TGTGCCAGCAGCCAAGAGATGCTTCTGGGCGAGCAGTACTTC. Translating gives CASSQEMLLGEQYF.

The rearrangement links TRBV7-2 to TRBJ1-1; maybe TRBD1 (5 bases). Germline loops: CDR1 SGHTA, CDR2 FQGNSA. Trimming stripped 7 bases from V and 1 base from J, with 10 bases between. CDR3 length: 13 amino acids. The CDR3 region has the DNA TGTGCCAGCAAGGGACGGACGAACACTGAAGCTTTCTTT. Amino acid sequence: CASKGRTNTEAFF.

J is TRBJ2-5 and V is TRBV9; D uncertain. CDR3 size: 15 residues. With 4 bases removed from V and 2 bases from J, the gap between germline ends came to 15 bases. CDR1 is SGDLS and CDR2 is YYNGEE in the germline V gene. The CDR3: CASSFLPLEQETQYF. For the CDR3, the DNA is TGTGCCAGCAGCTTCCTCCCGCTGGAGCAAGAGACCCAGTACTTC.

J is TRBJ2-5 and V is TRBV4-2; no definite D call. There are 15 residues in the CDR3. Trimming stripped 0 bases from V and 10 bases from J, with 18 bases between. Per germline, CDR1 LGHNA and CDR2 YNFKEQ. The CDR3 DNA reads as TGTGCCAGCAGCCAAGATGTAGGACCGAGTGAGGTCCAGTACTTC. This encodes CASSQDVGPSEVQYF.